The clone carrying this T cell receptor beta chain was picked up one time. The germline V and J ends were trimmed by 0 bases and 4 bases, with 10 bases remaining between them. The CDR3 has 16 amino acids. Germline assignment: CDR1 KGHSY and CDR2 FQNENV. The source of the sample is a study of shared clonotypes between healthy human individuals. The naive CD8 subset, CD45RO-negative cells positively selected for CCR7, excluded terminally differentiated effector memory CD45RA+ cells. Clones were sequenced by immunoSEQ multiplex PCR, and TCRdb holds only the in-frame ones, with some missing. The data contain roughly 1,800,000 clones, approximately 94% of them singletons.

The specimen sequenced was naive CD8+ T cells sorted from blood. The chain carries TRBV16 and TRBJ1-6; D gene ambiguous. The TCR originated in a man between 18 and 29 years old in good health. The CDR3 loop reads CASSQSLDVYNSPLHF. The CDR3 nucleotides read TGTGCCAGCAGCCAATCTCTGGACGTTTATAATTCACCCCTCCACTTT.